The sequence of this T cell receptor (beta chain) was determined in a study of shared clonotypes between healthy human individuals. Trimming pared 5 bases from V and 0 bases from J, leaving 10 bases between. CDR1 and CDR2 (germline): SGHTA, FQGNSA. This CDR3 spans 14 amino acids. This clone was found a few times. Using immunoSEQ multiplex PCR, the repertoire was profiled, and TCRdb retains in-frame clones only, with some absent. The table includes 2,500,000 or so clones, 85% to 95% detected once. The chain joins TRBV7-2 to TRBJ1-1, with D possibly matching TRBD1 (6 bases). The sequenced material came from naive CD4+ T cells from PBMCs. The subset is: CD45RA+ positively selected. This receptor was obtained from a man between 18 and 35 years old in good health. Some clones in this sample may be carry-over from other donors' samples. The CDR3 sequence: CASSPDSLNTEAFF. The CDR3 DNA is TGTGCCAGCAGCCCGGACAGCTTGAACACTGAAGCTTTCTTT.